The clone carrying this T cell receptor (beta chain) was seen a few times. Trimming took 2 bases from V and 0 from J, leaving 8 bases between them. The CDR3 has 14 residues. The germline CDR1 and CDR2 sequences are SGHRS and YFSETQ. This specimen comes from a study of blood T cell repertoires in COVID-19. Across the whole study: Samples representing acute and convalescent COVID-19 were sourced from the United States, Italy and Spain. T cells, B-cell-depleted T cells, or PBMCs supplied cDNA or gDNA.

Seattle patient enrollment occurred during active infection, with longitudinal follow-up thereafter. Original processing notes: Estimates of nucleated cell counts were drawn from the amplification of reference gene primers. The repertoire was sequenced with immunoSEQ multiplex PCR; TCRdb's copy has only in-frame clones and lacks some. Clone size and V and J calls were adopted from that table, with D and trimming inferred from the DNA. In the table there are around 310,000 clones, around 90% of which are singletons. The source is a woman aged 40-49 years with COVID-19, enrolled during active disease. Source material: peripheral blood. This chain uses TRBV5-1 with TRBJ1-2; no clear D gene. Here the CDR3 reads CASSLVSANYGYTF. The DNA of the CDR3 is TGCGCCAGCAGCTTAGTATCGGCTAACTATGGCTACACCTTC.